This T cell receptor beta chain was observed in a study of T-cell memory formation after mild COVID-19 (dated by TCRdb to the early 2020s). For the wider study: TCR sequence clusters from the two donors were found to be largely donor specific. The cohort comprised two young, previously healthy adult volunteers, one female and one male. Longitudinal TCRalpha and TCRbeta repertoire sequencing tracked T-cell clones expanding and contracting after mild COVID-19 in a couple of donors.

Overall study outcomes, separate from this receptor: The detection of some responding clones in pre-infection memory suggests that pre-existing cross-reactive memory T cells joined the SARS-CoV-2 response. The second-wave clones that peaked on day 37 were not confirmed to be SARS-CoV-2 specific. The study covered only a couple of mild cases, and larger cohorts including severe cases with pre-infection samples were considered necessary. Balanced CD4/CD8 phenotypes were observed for clones contracting from day 15 to 85, whereas a bias towards CD4+ was observed for a second wave of clones expanding from day 15 to 37. Contracting CD4+ clones were found mainly in CM and EM memory subsets, while CD8+ clones were enriched in EMRA.

Ficoll-Paque density gradient centrifugation was the method used to isolate PBMCs. CDR1 and CDR2 (DFQATT, SNEGSKA) derive from the germline V gene (reference sequence). The CDR3 has 14 amino acids, counting the end cysteine and phenylalanine. Only the CDR3 portion is preserved as DNA: 42 bases, with reading frame beginning at the first base. Trimming removed 3 bases from V and 7 bases from J, leaving 17 bases between the germline ends. TCRdb names Illumina NovaSeq 6000 as the instrument used. Using 5'RACE with constant-segment primers, TCRalpha and TCRbeta cDNA libraries were constructed, with sample barcodes and unique molecular identifiers added in the process. Trizol reagent was used to extract RNA from every sample. Library amplification was performed in two PCR steps, and a second sample barcode and Illumina TruSeq adapters were introduced in the second step. Sequencing of the libraries was done on an Illumina NovaSeq, producing 2 x 150 bp paired-end reads. In the authors' own workflow: Demultiplexing of reads and collapsing into UMI-guided consensus sequences were performed with migec v1.2.7. Using mixcr v2.1.11, UMI consensuses were aligned to TRA and TRB V and J templates and then assembled into clonotypes. Expanded or contracted clonotypes were those called significant by both edgeR and NoisET, with noise models trained on biological replicates. For edgeR calls, the thresholds were a false discovery rate-adjusted p below 0.01 and a log2 fold-change of 1. As an exploratory analysis of dynamics, max-normalized trajectories of the 1000 most abundant clonotypes were examined by PCA with hierarchical clustering. Each responding clone was given a CD4 or CD8 phenotype based on the CD4+ and CD8+ repertoires, which had been sequenced separately. The public reads were run again by TCRdb, first through fastp at Q25 and then through MiXCR, and only productive beta chains were kept. CDR3 protein duplicates are merged, each entry listing the most common genes and DNA. The V and J calls and clone size are TCRdb's, not the authors'. Across this sample there are roughly 250,000 distinct CDR3 sequences, with 16% seen only once. The ten largest clones take up approximately 3.6% of the sample.

In regard to this clonotype: Its antigen specificity is not known. Base qualities were left out, and no much larger clone turns up one base away.

The chain links TRBV20-1 with TRBJ2-3; the D segment could be TRBD2, given 6 matching bases. This TCR derives from a young man who had mild COVID-19 (a few samples of this study predate the infection). The sample titles of this study are shuffled in the database, so cell type and time point are left out; the donor was told from shared clones. The source material was PBMCs or a T cell subset sorted from them (not recorded which). In nucleotides, the sequence is TGCAGTGCTAGGGGGACTGGGGCAGGGCATACGCAGTATTTT. It encodes CSARGTGAGHTQYF.